One and the same sample provided the 2 T cell receptor beta chains below, sequenced in a study of T cells expressing NK-cell markers. TCRdb re-called the 5' RACE reads, yielding one record per CDR3 amino acid sequence without DNA. The sample table includes roughly 380,000 distinct CDR3 sequences. The sequencing sample was made of blood T cells: a sorted CD56 or NKG2C T cell subset, CD4+ or CD8+ T cells, or bulk PBMC T cells (not recorded which). These receptor sequences come from a man aged 18-69 years in good health.

The rearrangement uses TRBV18 and TRBJ1-6; TCRdb calls TRBD1, which cannot be checked without DNA. Per the germline V gene, CDR1 is KGHSH and CDR2 is LQKENI. The CDR3 has 18 amino acids. CDR3: CASSPIPGQGYGGSPLHF.

The rearrangement joins TRBV7-2 to TRBJ2-3; absent DNA, TCRdb's TRBD1 call cannot be checked. Germline CDR1 SGHTA, CDR2 FQGNSA. The CDR3 contains 15 residues. The CDR3 spells CASSRLGAHTDTQYF.